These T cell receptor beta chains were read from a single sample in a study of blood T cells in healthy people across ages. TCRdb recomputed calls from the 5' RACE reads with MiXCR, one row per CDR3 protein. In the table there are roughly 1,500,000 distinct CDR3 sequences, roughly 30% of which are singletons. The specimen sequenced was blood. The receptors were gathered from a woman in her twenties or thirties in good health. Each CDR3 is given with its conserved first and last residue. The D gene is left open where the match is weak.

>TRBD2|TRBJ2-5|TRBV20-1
CSARDLRRSGGTEWETQYF
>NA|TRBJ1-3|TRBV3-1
CASSRGADSGNTIYF
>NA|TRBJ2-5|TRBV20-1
CSALTGGQETQYF
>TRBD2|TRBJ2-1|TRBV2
CASCYRGGVSEQFF
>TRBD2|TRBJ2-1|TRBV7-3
CASSYGLALGPNEQFF
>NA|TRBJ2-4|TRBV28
CASSPGHLVEYF
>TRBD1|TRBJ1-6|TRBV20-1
CSASPGQGNPPLHF
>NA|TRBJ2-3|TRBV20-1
CSAGGGARDTQYF
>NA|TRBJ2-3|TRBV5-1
CASSLGSSQGDTQYF
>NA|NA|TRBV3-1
CASSPSTRPANEQYF
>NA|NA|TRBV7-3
CASSPSSLSYNEQYF
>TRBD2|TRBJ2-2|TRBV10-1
CASSELGLAGGNSNTGELFF
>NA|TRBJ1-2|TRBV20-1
CSATETNYGYTF
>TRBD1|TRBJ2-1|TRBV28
CASSPDRGGLHEQFF
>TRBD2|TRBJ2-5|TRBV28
CASSYGLAGEETQYF
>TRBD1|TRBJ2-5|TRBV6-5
CASSYLDRAGETQYF
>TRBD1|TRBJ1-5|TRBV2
CASSVDREDQPQHF
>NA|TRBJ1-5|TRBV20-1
CSAGVGGRFGQPQHF
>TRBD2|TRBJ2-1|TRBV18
CASSPTGTSGSSHEQFF
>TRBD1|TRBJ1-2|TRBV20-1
CSARQRGRIDGYTF
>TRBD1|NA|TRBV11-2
CASSFSGTGPEQYF
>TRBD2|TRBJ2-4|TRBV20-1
CSAREGPTSGGAWNIQYF
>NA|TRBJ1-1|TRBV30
CAWSTTLGTEAFF
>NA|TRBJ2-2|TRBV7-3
CASTLTEGHGGELFF
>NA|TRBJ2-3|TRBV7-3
CASSPLASADTQYF
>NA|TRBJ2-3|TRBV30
CAWSVDGYSTDTQYF
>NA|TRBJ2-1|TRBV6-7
CASSLQRFSYNEQFF
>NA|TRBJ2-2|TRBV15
CATSGVIGTGELFF
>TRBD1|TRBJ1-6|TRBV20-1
CSADRQGAAYNSPLHF
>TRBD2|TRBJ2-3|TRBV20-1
CSAPPRREGRMDTQYF
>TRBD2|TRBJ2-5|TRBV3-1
CASSWGLRGTQYF
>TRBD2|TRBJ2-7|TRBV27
CASSLRGRANHEQYF
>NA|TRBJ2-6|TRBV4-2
CASSQSGFKGANVLTF
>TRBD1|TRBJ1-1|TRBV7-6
CASTTIWQGATEAFF
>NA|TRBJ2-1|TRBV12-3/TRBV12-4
CASSQRTDHNEQFF
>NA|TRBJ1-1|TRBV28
CASNRKPGAGTEAFF
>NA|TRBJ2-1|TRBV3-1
CASSQVHRATYNEQFF
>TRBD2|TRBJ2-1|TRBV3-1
CASRRTSGGNEQFF
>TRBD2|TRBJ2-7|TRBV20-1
CSAYGGGTSGASSYEQYF
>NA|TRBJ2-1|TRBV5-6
CASSLYPSEYNEQFF
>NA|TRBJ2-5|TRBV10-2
CASSFAPTHKETQYF
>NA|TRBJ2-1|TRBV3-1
CASSPGAGDNEQFF
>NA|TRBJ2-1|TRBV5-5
CASSSPHYNEQFF
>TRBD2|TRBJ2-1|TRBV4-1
CASSFGLAGAYLYNEQFF
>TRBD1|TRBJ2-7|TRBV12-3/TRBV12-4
CASSLAVTGDYEQYF
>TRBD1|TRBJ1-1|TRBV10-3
CAIRSTGLNTEAFF
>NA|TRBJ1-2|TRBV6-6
CASSTSRQAGYGYTF
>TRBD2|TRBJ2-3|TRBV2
CANARAGHSTDTQYF
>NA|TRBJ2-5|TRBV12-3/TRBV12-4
CASSLGPLQTQYF
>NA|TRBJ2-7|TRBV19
CASSPRHRTYEQYF
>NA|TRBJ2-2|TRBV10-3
CAISESGPANTGELFF
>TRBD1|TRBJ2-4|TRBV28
CASKADRESSIQYF
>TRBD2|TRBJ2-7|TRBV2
CASTGLAGDEQYF